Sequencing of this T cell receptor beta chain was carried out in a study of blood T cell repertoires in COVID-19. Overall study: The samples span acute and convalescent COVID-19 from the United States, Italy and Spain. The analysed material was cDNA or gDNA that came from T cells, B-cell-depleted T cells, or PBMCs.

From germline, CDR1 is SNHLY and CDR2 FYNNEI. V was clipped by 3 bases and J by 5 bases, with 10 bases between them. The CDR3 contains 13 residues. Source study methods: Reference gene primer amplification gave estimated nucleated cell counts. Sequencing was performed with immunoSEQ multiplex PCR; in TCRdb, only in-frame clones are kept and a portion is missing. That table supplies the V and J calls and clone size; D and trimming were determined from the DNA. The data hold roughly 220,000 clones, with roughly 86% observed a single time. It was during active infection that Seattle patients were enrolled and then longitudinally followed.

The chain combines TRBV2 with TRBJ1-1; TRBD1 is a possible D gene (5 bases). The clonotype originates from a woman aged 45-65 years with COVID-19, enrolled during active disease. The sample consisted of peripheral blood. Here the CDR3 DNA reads TGTGCCAGCAGTGAGGAAGGGGTAACTGAAGCTTTCTTT. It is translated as CASSEEGVTEAFF.